This TCR beta chain comes out of a study of blood T cell repertoires in COVID-19. Study as a whole: Nucleic acid was either cDNA or gDNA, and it came from T cells, B-cell-depleted T cells, or PBMCs.

In the study's own analysis: Amplified reference gene primers provided the basis for estimating nucleated cell counts. Profiled with immunoSEQ multiplex PCR; TCRdb holds only in-frame clones, not every one. The V and J calls and clone size come from that table; D and trimming were worked out from the DNA. This table holds roughly 110,000 clones, around nine tenths found once. Germline loops: CDR1 MNHEY, CDR2 SVGAGI. The length of the CDR3 is 15 residues. Trimming took 7 bases from V and 1 from J, leaving 17 bases between them. This TCR was recovered from a woman aged 70-85 years who had recovered from COVID-19. J is TRBJ2-7 and V is TRBV6-5, with a tentative D call TRBD2 (6 bases). The sample comprised peripheral blood. The CDR3 DNA reads TGTGCCAGCAATTCTCTCGGGACTCAATCCTACGAGCAGTACTTC. It encodes CASNSLGTQSYEQYF.